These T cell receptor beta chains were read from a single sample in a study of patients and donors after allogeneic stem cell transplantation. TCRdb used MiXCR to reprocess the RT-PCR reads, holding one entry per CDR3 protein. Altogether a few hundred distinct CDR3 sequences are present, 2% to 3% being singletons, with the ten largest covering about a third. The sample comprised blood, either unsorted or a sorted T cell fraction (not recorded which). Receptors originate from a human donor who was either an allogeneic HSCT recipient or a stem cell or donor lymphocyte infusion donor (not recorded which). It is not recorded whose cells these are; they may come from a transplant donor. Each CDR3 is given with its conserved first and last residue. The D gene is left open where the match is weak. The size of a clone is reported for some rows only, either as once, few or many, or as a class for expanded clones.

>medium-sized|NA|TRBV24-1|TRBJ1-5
CATRADNQPQHF
TGTGCCACCAGGGCAGACAATCAGCCCCAGCATTTT
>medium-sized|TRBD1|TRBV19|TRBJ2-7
CASSPTGSNYEQYF
TGTGCCAGTAGCCCGACAGGGAGTAACTACGAGCAGTACTTC
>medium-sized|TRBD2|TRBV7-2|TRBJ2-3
CASSPIWREVADTQYF
TGTGCCAGCAGCCCAATCTGGCGGGAGGTGGCAGATACGCAGTATTTT
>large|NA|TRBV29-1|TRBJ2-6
CSVEDTERTGANVLTF
TGCAGCGTTGAAGATACAGAGCGCACTGGGGCCAACGTCCTGACTTTC
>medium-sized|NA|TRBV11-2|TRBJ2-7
CASSGGHEQYF
TGTGCCAGCTCCGGAGGGCACGAGCAGTACTTC
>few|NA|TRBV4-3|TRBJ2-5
CASSQGPGAATQETQYF
TGCGCCAGCAGCCAAGGGCCCGGGGCCGCTACCCAAGAGACCCAGTACTTC
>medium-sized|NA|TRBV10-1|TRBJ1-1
CASRDRTDAEAFF
TGCGCCAGCAGGGACCGGACAGACGCTGAAGCTTTCTTT
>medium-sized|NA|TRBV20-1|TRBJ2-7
CSARDPGANYEQYF
TGCAGTGCTAGAGATCCTGGGGCGAACTACGAGCAGTACTTC
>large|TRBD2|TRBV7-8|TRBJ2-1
CASSSLGTSGSNEQFF
TGTGCCAGCAGCTCACTCGGGACTAGCGGGAGCAATGAGCAGTTCTTC
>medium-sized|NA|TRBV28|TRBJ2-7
CASSHELEVSYEQYF
TGTGCCAGCAGCCACGAACTAGAAGTATCGTACGAGCAGTACTTC
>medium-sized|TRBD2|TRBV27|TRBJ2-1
CASSPGRDSGDSYNEQFF
TGTGCCAGCAGTCCCGGGCGGGATAGCGGGGACTCCTACAATGAGCAGTTCTTC
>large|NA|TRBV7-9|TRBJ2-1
CASSLPKRETYNEQFF
TGTGCCAGCAGCTTACCAAAGAGGGAGACCTACAATGAGCAGTTCTTC
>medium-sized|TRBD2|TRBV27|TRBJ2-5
CASSLYTSGDQETQYF
TGTGCCAGCAGTTTATATACTAGCGGGGACCAAGAGACCCAGTACTTC
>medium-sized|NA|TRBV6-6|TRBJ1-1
CASSYVKALDTEAFF
TGTGCCAGCAGTTACGTGAAGGCCCTGGACACTGAAGCTTTCTTT
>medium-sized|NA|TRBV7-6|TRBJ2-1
CASSSRGSHNEQFF
TGTGCCAGCAGCTCCCGGGGCTCCCACAATGAGCAGTTCTTC
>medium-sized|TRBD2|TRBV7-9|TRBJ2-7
CASSLTTSGRFYEQYF
TGTGCCAGCAGCCTAACGACTAGCGGGAGATTCTACGAGCAGTACTTC
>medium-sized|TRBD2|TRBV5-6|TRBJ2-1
CASSSLGEGVNEQFF
TGTGCCAGCAGCTCCCTAGGGGAGGGAGTGAATGAGCAGTTCTTC
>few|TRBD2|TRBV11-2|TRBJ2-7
CASSLTSGWHEQYF
TGTGCCAGCAGCTTGACTAGCGGTTGGCACGAGCAGTACTTC
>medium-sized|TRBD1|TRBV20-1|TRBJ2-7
CSATRQGAYEQYF
TGCAGTGCTACTCGACAGGGGGCCTACGAGCAGTACTTC
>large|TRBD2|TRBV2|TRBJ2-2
CASRTSGGPELFF
TGTGCCAGCAGGACTAGCGGCGGCCCGGAGCTGTTTTTT
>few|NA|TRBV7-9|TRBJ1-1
CASSLGTEAFF
TGTGCCAGCAGCTTAGGCACTGAAGCTTTCTTT
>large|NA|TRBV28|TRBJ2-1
CASEPPGRGNEQFF
TGTGCCAGTGAACCCCCAGGGCGAGGCAATGAGCAGTTCTTC
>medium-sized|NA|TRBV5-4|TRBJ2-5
CASSLGASWETQYF
TGTGCCAGCAGCTTGGGGGCTAGTTGGGAGACCCAGTACTTC
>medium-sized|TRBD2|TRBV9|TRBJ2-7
CASSVGSGSSEQYF
TGTGCCAGCAGCGTAGGGAGCGGGAGTAGTGAGCAGTACTTC
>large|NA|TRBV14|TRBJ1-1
CASSQDRPNTEAFF
TGTGCCAGCAGCCAAGATAGACCGAACACTGAAGCTTTCTTT
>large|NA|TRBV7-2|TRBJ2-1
CASTFQRSMFF
TGTGCCAGCACCTTCCAGAGGAGTATGTTCTTC
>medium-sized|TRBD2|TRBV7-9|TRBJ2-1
CASSLEGGTTNEQFF
TGTGCCAGCAGCTTAGAGGGCGGGACTACGAATGAGCAGTTCTTC
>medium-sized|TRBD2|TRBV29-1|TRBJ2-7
CSVVLLAGAYEQYF
TGCAGCGTTGTGCTCCTAGCGGGGGCCTACGAGCAGTACTTC
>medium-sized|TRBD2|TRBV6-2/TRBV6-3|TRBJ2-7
CASSYSREFDEQYF
TGTGCCAGCAGTTACTCGCGGGAGTTTGACGAGCAGTACTTC
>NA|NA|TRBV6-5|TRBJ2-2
CASSATGPGELFF
TGTGCCAGCAGTGCAACAGGGCCCGGGGAGCTGTTTTTT
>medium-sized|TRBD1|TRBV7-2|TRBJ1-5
CASSPDRGNQPQHF
TGTGCCAGCAGCCCAGACAGGGGCAATCAGCCCCAGCATTTT
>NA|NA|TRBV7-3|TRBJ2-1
CASSILDAQYNEQFF
TGTGCCAGCAGCATACTAGATGCCCAGTACAATGAGCAGTTCTTC
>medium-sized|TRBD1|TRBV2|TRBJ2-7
CASGDRVLYEQYF
TGTGCCAGCGGGGACAGGGTGTTGTACGAGCAGTACTTC
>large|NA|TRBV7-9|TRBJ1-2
CATTQDRGTNYGYTF
TGTGCCACGACACAAGACAGAGGAACTAACTATGGCTACACCTTC
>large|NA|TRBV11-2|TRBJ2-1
CASTSGNEQFF
TGTGCCAGCACCTCGGGTAATGAGCAGTTCTTC
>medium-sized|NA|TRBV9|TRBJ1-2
CASSPKGLNYGYTF
TGTGCCAGCAGCCCGAAGGGACTGAACTATGGCTACACCTTC
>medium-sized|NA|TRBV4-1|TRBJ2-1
CASRTRQGNGDEQFF
TGCGCCAGCCGAACACGGCAGGGAAACGGAGATGAGCAGTTCTTC
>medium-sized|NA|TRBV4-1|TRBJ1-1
CASSVGLQNTEAFF
TGCGCCAGCAGCGTAGGACTGCAGAACACTGAAGCTTTCTTT
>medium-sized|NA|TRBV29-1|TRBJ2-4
CSVELQTTLAKNIQYF
TGCAGCGTTGAATTACAGACGACACTAGCCAAAAACATTCAGTACTTC
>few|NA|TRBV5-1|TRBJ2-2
CASSLAETGELFF
TGCGCCAGCAGCTTGGCGGAGACTGGGGAGCTGTTTTTT
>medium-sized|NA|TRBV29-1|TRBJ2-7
CSVVPGTGDDEQYF
TGCAGCGTTGTACCCGGGACGGGCGACGACGAGCAGTACTTC
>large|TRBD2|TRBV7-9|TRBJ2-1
CASSSSGIGEQFF
TGTGCCAGCAGCTCTAGCGGGATTGGCGAGCAGTTCTTC